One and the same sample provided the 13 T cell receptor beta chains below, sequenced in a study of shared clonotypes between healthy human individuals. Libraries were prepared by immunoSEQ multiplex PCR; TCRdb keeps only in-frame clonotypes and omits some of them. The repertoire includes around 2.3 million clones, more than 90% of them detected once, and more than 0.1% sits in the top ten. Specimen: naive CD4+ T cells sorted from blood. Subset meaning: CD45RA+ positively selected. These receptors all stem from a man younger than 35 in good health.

The CDR3 DNA follows: TGTGCCAGCAGTTACTCGCATTGGACAACTAATGAAAAACTGTTTTTT. Its protein product is CASSYSHWTTNEKLFF. The chain employs TRBV6-5 and TRBJ1-4, with D uncertain. The ends were cut back, 0 bases at V and 0 bases at J, with 8 bases in the middle. Germline V gives CDR1 MNHEY, CDR2 SVGAGI. This CDR3 contains 16 residues.

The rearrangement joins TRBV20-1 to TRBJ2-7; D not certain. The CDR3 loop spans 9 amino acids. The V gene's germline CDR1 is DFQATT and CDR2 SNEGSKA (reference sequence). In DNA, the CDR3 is TGCGGCTACCCGTACGAGCAGTACTTC. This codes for CGYPYEQYF.

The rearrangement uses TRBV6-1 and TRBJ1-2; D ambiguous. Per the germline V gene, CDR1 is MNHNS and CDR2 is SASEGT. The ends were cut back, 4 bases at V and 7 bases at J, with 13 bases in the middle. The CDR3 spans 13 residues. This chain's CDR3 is CASSVGESSGYTF. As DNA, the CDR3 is TGTGCCAGCAGTGTCGGGGAGTCTTCTGGCTACACCTTC.

For the CDR3, the DNA is TGCAGCGTTGCGGGTGTGGGGGAGCAGTTCTTC. This codes for CSVAGVGEQFF. The genes are TRBV29-1 and TRBJ2-1, with D unclear. Germline CDR1 and CDR2: SQVTM and ANQGSEA. This CDR3 contains 11 residues. Trimming left V 4 bases short and J 10 bases short, with 11 bases between.

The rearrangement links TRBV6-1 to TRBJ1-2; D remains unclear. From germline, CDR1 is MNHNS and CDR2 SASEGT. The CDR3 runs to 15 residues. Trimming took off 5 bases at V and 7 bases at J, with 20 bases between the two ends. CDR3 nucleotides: TGTGCCAGCAGTCCTCAAGGACTCCCCCCCTTTGGCTACACCTTC. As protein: CASSPQGLPPFGYTF.

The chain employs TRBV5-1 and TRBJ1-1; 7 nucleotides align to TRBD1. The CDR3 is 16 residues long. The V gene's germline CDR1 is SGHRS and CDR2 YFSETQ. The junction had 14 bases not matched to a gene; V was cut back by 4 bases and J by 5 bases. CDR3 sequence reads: CASSPTGRGANTEAFF. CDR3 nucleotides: TGCGCCAGCAGCCCGACGGGCAGGGGGGCGAATACTGAAGCTTTCTTT.

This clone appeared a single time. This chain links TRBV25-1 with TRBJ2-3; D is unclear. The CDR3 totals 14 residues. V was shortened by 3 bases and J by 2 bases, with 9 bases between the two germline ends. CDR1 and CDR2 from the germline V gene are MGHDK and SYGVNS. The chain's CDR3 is CASSDARTTDTQYF. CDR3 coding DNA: TGTGCCAGCAGTGATGCGCGGACCACAGATACGCAGTATTTT.

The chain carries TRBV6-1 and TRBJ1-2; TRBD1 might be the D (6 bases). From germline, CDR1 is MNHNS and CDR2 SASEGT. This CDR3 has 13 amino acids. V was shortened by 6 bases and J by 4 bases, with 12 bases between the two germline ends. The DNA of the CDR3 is TGTGCCAGCAGAGGGGGGGATGGCTATGGCTACACCTTC. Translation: CASRGGDGYGYTF.

CDR3 sequence (DNA): TGCGCCAGCAGCGCCATAACTAGCGGGGGGGCAGCAGATACGCAGTATTTT. Protein sequence: CASSAITSGGAADTQYF. The chain employs TRBV5-1 and TRBJ2-3; 13 positions match TRBD2. This CDR3 contains 17 residues. The V and J ends lost 4 bases and 4 bases, in that order; junction bases with no gene match: 9. Germline V gene lookup returns CDR1 SGHRS and CDR2 YFSETQ.

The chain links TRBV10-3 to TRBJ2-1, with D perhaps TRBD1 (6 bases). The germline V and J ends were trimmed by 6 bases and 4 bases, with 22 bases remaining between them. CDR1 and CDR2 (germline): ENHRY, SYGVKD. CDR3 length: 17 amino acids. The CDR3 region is CAISQGQGTVKYNEQFF. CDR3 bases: TGTGCCATCAGCCAGGGGCAAGGGACCGTCAAATACAATGAGCAGTTCTTC.

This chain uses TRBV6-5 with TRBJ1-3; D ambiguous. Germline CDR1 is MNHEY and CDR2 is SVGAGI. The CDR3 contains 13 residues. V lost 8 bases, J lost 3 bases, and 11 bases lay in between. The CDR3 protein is CASGRGRGNTIYF. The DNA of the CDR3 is TGTGCCAGCGGGAGAGGTCGTGGAAACACCATATATTTT.

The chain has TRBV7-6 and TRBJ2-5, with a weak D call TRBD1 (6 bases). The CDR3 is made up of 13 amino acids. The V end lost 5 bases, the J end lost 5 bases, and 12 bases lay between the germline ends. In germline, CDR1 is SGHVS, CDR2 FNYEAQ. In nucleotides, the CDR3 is TGTGCCAGCAGCAACAGGGTCAGGGAGACCCAGTACTTC. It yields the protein CASSNRVRETQYF.

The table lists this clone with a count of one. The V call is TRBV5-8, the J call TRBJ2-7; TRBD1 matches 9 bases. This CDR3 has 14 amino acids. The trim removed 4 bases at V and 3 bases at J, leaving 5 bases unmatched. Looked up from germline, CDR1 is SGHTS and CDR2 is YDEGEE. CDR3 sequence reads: CASSPWTGDYEQYF. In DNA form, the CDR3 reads TGTGCCAGCAGCCCCTGGACAGGGGACTACGAGCAGTACTTC.